Shown below are 29 T cell receptor beta chains from a single sample sequenced in a study of T-cell memory formation after mild COVID-19. Via MiXCR, TCRdb re-called the 5' RACE reads, giving one row per CDR3 protein. The table records about 120,000 distinct CDR3 sequences, 22% of them present only once. Material for sequencing was PBMCs or a T cell subset sorted from them (not recorded which). The receptor source for this set is a young man who had mild COVID-19 (a few samples of this study predate the infection). Cell type and time point are not known.

This rearrangement joins TRBV5-4 to TRBJ1-6, with 8 bases aligning to TRBD1. This CDR3 contains 14 residues. Germline CDR1 reads SGHNT; CDR2 reads YYREEE (reference sequence). J was trimmed by 8 bases and V by 7 bases; bases with no gene match: 8. CDR3 nucleotides: TGTGCCAGCGGACCCAGGGGGCTGGATTCACCCCTCCACTTT. It specifies CASGPRGLDSPLHF.

This clonotype was detected a few times. The chain employs TRBV14 and TRBJ2-7, with D maybe TRBD1 (6 bases). V dropped 3 bases and J dropped 6 bases, with 9 bases sitting between them. Germline V gene data show CDR1 as SGHDN and CDR2 as FVKESK. The CDR3 spans 12 residues. In nucleotides, the CDR3 is TGTGCCAGCAGCCACACAGGGAGCGAGCAGTACTTC. Translation: CASSHTGSEQYF.

This clonotype was recorded many times. V usage is TRBV7-6 and J usage is TRBJ2-1; TRBD1 aligns across 7 bases. Trimming at V came to 8 bases and at J to 9 bases, leaving 10 bases not matched to a gene. This CDR3 spans 13 amino acids. Germline assignment: CDR1 SGHVS and CDR2 FNYEAQ. CDR3 DNA sequence: TGTGCCAGCGTCTCCGGGACAGAAATTGAGCAGTTCTTC. This translates into CASVSGTEIEQFF.

This chain links TRBV24-1 with TRBJ1-1, with TRBD1 as a possible D gene (6 bases). Germline V gives CDR1 KGHDR, CDR2 SFDVKD. The CDR3 sequence is 13 residues long. Trimming cost V 12 bases and J 1 base, with 14 bases left between them. The CDR3 is CASQGSKNTEAFF. In DNA, the CDR3 is TGTGCCTCCCAGGGGAGTAAGAACACTGAAGCTTTCTTT.

The rearrangement links TRBV15 to TRBJ1-2; D not certain. The germline CDR1 and CDR2 sequences are LNHNV and YYDKDF (reference sequence). Trimming removed 0 bases at V and 8 bases at J, with 7 bases between. This CDR3 is built from 12 residues. The CDR3 DNA follows: TGTGCCACCAGCAGAGATAATGAGGGCTACACCTTC. Translation gives CATSRDNEGYTF.

This clonotype has a handful of counts. This chain joins TRBV11-2 and TRBJ2-7; TRBD1 matches 10 bases. CDR3 length: 14 amino acids. The junction had 1 base not matched to a gene; V was cut back by 3 bases and J by 2 bases. CDR1 and CDR2 (germline): SGHAT, FQNNGV. The CDR3 spells CASSLGQGPYEQYF. CDR3 DNA sequence: TGTGCCAGCAGCTTGGGACAGGGGCCCTACGAGCAGTACTTC.

This clonotype appeared a few times. The chain joins TRBV19 to TRBJ2-3, with D possibly matching TRBD2 (5 bases). This CDR3 has 16 amino acids. The V end lost 10 bases, the J end lost 0 bases, and 20 bases lay between the germline ends. Germline V gene data show CDR1 as LNHDA and CDR2 as SQIVND (reference sequence). CDR3 loop: CATLKSRGSSTDTQYF. The DNA of the CDR3 is TGTGCCACTCTTAAATCCCGGGGTTCTAGCACAGATACGCAGTATTTT. The whole variable domain, remainder taken from reference TRBV19 and TRBJ2-3, is DGGITQSPKYLFRKEGQNVTLSCEQNLNHDAMYWYRQDPGQGLRLIYYSQIVNDFQKGDIAEGYSVSREKKESFPLTVTSAQKNPTAFYLCATLKSRGSSTDTQYFGPGTRLTVL.

The chain uses TRBV7-9 and TRBJ2-3, with a tentative D call TRBD2 (6 bases). The germline V gene has CDR1 SEHNR and CDR2 FQNEAQ (reference sequence). V lost 5 bases to trimming and J lost 2 bases, with 23 bases between them. CDR3 size: 18 residues. This CDR3 is CASSPEVGGRITTDTQYF. DNA of the CDR3: TGTGCCAGCAGCCCCGAGGTGGGGGGAAGGATTACCACAGATACGCAGTATTTT.

A few counts support this clonotype. The chain uses TRBV27 and TRBJ1-5; D remains ambiguous. V was trimmed by 5 bases and J by 0 bases, leaving 5 bases between them. Per the germline V gene, CDR1 is MNHEY and CDR2 is SMNVEV (reference sequence). The CDR3 contains 13 residues. The CDR3 DNA is TGTGCCAGCAGTCCATATAGCAATCAGCCCCAGCATTTT. Encoded protein: CASSPYSNQPQHF.

This clonotype is classed as medium-sized (0.01 to 0.1%). The V call is TRBV5-1, the J call TRBJ2-3; D call uncertain. Per germline, CDR1 SGHRS and CDR2 YFSETQ. Deletions cut 2 bases from V and 4 bases from J, with 11 bases between. The CDR3 has 14 residues. The CDR3, as DNA: TGCGCCAGCAGCTTTAGCAATCCGGCAGATACGCAGTATTTT. This codes for CASSFSNPADTQYF.

This clonotype has a handful of counts. This chain joins TRBV20-1 and TRBJ2-2, with TRBD2 matching over 8 bases. The CDR3 runs to 15 residues. The germline V gene has CDR1 DFQATT and CDR2 SNEGSKA (reference sequence). V shed 0 bases and J 5 bases; nucleotides not matched to a gene: 5. CDR3: CSARDPRGGTGELFF. As DNA, the CDR3 is TGCAGTGCTAGAGATCCCCGGGGGGGAACCGGGGAGCTGTTTTTT.

CDR3 in DNA: TGTGCCAGTGCGGGGGCCCTCAATTCACCCCTCCACTTT. Its protein is CASAGALNSPLHF. The chain uses TRBV16 and TRBJ1-6, with D perhaps matching TRBD1 (6 bases). This CDR3 region has 13 residues. Germline values: CDR1 KGHSY, CDR2 FQNENV. V lost 9 bases and J 7 bases, leaving 13 bases between the germline ends.

A few counts support this clonotype. The rearrangement joins TRBV6-5 to TRBJ1-3; D gene ambiguous. CDR3 size: 12 residues. Per germline, CDR1 MNHEY and CDR2 SVGAGI. Trimming stripped 4 bases from V and 7 bases from J, with 8 bases between. Here the CDR3 reads CASSSGWNTIYF. The DNA of the CDR3 is TGTGCCAGCAGTTCCGGGTGGAACACCATATATTTT.

The V call is TRBV7-8, the J call TRBJ2-7; no definite D call. Between the trimmed V and J ends, which lost 5 bases and 2 bases, there was a span of 13 bases. Germline V gene lookup returns CDR1 SGHVS and CDR2 FQNEAQ. The CDR3 consists of 14 residues. This chain's CDR3 is CASSPSRRTYEQYF. In DNA, the CDR3 is TGTGCCAGCAGCCCTTCGAGGAGAACCTACGAGCAGTACTTC.

Here the CDR3 DNA reads TGTGCCAGCAAGGGTCCCCCCTCGCCGGGACCTAGCACAGATACGCAGTATTTT. This gives the protein CASKGPPSPGPSTDTQYF. V and J are TRBV21-1 and TRBJ2-3; the DNA was not compared with TRBD1, the D call given in the table. TRBV21-1 is a pseudogene. CDR3 length equals 18 residues.

This clonotype was detected a few times. The chain couples TRBV7-6 to TRBJ1-1; no firm D call. CDR3 length equals 15 residues. With 3 bases removed from V and 2 bases from J, the gap between germline ends came to 13 bases. The germline V gene has CDR1 SGHVS and CDR2 FNYEAQ. In DNA, the CDR3 is TGTGCCAGCAGCTTGGAGGCGAAGGTAAACACTGAAGCTTTCTTT. Amino acids: CASSLEAKVNTEAFF.

The chain employs TRBV7-4 and TRBJ2-6; either TRBD1 or TRBD2 may fit D (5 bases each). The CDR3 has 20 residues. Trimming left V 5 bases short and J 0 bases short, with 23 bases between. The germline V gene encodes CDR1 SGHVT and CDR2 SQSDAQ. The CDR3 loop is CASSLPGTAGAPSGANVLTF. In nucleotides, the CDR3 is TGTGCCAGCAGCCTACCCGGGACGGCCGGTGCCCCCTCTGGGGCCAACGTCCTGACTTTC. Complete variable domain (other parts from reference TRBV7-4 and TRBJ2-6): GAGVSQSPRYKVAKRGRDVALRCDSISGHVTLYWYRQTLGQGSEVLTYSQSDAQRDKSGRPSGRFSAERPERSVSTLKIQRTEQGDSAVYLCASSLPGTAGAPSGANVLTFGAGSRLTVL.

This CDR3 reads CASTPGFDNSPLHF. CDR3 DNA: TGCGCCAGCACTCCAGGGTTCGATAATTCACCCCTCCACTTT. V usage is TRBV5-1 and J usage is TRBJ1-6, with D tentatively TRBD1 (5 bases). This CDR3 is built from 14 residues. Germline CDR1 SGHRS, CDR2 YFSETQ. Deletions cut 6 bases from V and 5 bases from J, with 12 bases between.

The rearrangement uses TRBV6-4 and TRBJ2-7, with D hard to call. Between the trimmed V and J ends, which lost 4 bases and 2 bases, there was a span of 6 bases. This CDR3 region has 12 residues. Germline V gene sequence: CDR1 MRHNA, CDR2 SNTAGT. The CDR3 loop is CASSGITYEQYV. The CDR3 DNA reads TGTGCCAGCAGTGGAATCACCTACGAGCAGTACGTC.

The table lists this clonotype with many counts. The chain has TRBV7-2 and TRBJ2-3, with 10 bases aligning to TRBD1. The CDR3 runs 16 residues. The germline V gene has CDR1 SGHTA and CDR2 FQGNSA. J was trimmed by 2 bases and V by 4 bases; bases with no gene match: 6. The CDR3 nucleotides read TGTGCCAGCAGCTACCGGACAGGGGGAATCACAGATACGCAGTATTTT. Translating gives CASSYRTGGITDTQYF.

This clonotype was picked up one time. CDR3 loop: CASSNRGPGYGYTF. DNA for the CDR3: TGTGCCAGCAGTAATCGGGGCCCTGGCTATGGCTACACCTTC. This chain uses TRBV6-5 with TRBJ1-2, with D perhaps TRBD1 (5 bases). CDR1 is MNHEY, CDR2 SVGAGI, per germline. This CDR3 comprises 14 residues. The V end lost 5 bases, the J end lost 4 bases, and 14 bases lay between the germline ends.

This clonotype was observed a handful of times. The rearrangement uses TRBV11-3 and TRBJ2-5; D ambiguous. CDR1 is SGHNT and CDR2 is YENEEA in the germline V gene. The CDR3 loop spans 13 amino acids. V lost 1 base, J lost 2 bases, and 5 bases lay in between. CDR3 sequence (DNA): TGTGCCAGCAGCTTAGCCGATCAAGAGACCCAGTACTTC. It codes for CASSLADQETQYF.

The table lists this clonotype with a few counts. The genes are TRBV7-6 and TRBJ1-3; D ambiguous. Between the trimmed V and J ends, which lost 0 bases and 0 bases, there was a span of 6 bases. Germline values: CDR1 SGHVS, CDR2 FNYEAQ. The CDR3 spans 15 residues. CDR3 residues: CASSLAADSGNTIYF. The CDR3 region has the DNA TGTGCCAGCAGCTTAGCGGCTGACTCTGGAAACACCATATATTTT.

This chain joins TRBV7-9 and TRBJ2-1, with D perhaps matching TRBD2 (6 bases). The CDR3 spans 16 residues. The germline V and J ends were trimmed by 1 base and 4 bases, with 14 bases remaining between them. Per the germline V gene, CDR1 is SEHNR and CDR2 is FQNEAQ (reference sequence). The CDR3 sequence is CASSLVPGLGYNEQFF. CDR3 nucleotides: TGTGCCAGCAGCTTAGTACCGGGACTGGGATACAATGAGCAGTTCTTC.

This clonotype was observed a few times. This chain links TRBV10-3 with TRBJ2-1; 7 bases are shared with TRBD2. The CDR3 sequence is 15 residues long. The germline CDR1 and CDR2 sequences are ENHRY and SYGVKD. V gave up 6 bases and J gave up 7 bases; unmatched junction bases: 12. CDR3 nucleotide sequence: TGTGCCATCAGGACGGACGGGATGGGGGGGAATGAGCAGTTCTTC. Its translation is CAIRTDGMGGNEQFF.

This clonotype was counted a few times. The rearrangement joins TRBV7-2 to TRBJ1-5, with TRBD1 identical over 10 bases. Germline-derived CDR1 and CDR2 are SGHTA and FQGNSA. This CDR3 has 16 residues. V lost 5 bases and J lost 3; bases outside the gene matches: 7. CDR3 loop: CASSLTGGYDNQPQHF. The CDR3 DNA follows: TGTGCCAGCAGCCTGACAGGGGGCTATGACAATCAGCCCCAGCATTTT.

This clonotype has more than one count but fewer than ten. The chain links TRBV12-5 to TRBJ2-7, with TRBD1 matching over 8 bases. The CDR3 has 15 residues. V lost 7 bases, J lost 5 bases, and 13 bases stayed unmatched. The germline V gene has CDR1 LGHNT and CDR2 FRNRAP. CDR3 nucleotide sequence: TGTGCTAGTGCCATGGGCTCGACAGGGGACAACGAGCAGTACGTC. Translating gives CASAMGSTGDNEQYV.

This clonotype was counted a few times. V and J are TRBV5-1 and TRBJ1-5, with 7 bases identical to TRBD1. The CDR3 extends over 15 amino acids. J lost 9 bases, V lost 4 bases, and 13 bases had no gene match. Germline CDR1 reads SGHRS; CDR2 reads YFSETQ. CDR3 amino acids: CASSTGTVGEGPQHF. As DNA, the CDR3 is TGCGCCAGCAGCACCGGGACAGTCGGGGAAGGGCCCCAGCATTTT.

This clonotype showed up just a few times. This sequence joins TRBV7-9 and TRBJ2-1; D is unclear. The CDR3 consists of 13 residues. Germline-derived CDR1 and CDR2 are SEHNR and FQNEAQ (reference sequence). Trimming took off 1 base at V and 8 bases at J, with 9 bases between the two ends. Written as DNA, the CDR3 is TGTGCCAGCAGCTTAGGGGGTCCCCATGAGCAGTTCTTC. Translated, it gives CASSLGGPHEQFF.